A selection of T cell receptor beta chains follows, all from one sample in a study of T-cell memory formation after mild COVID-19. Each CDR3 protein gets one entry after TCRdb re-called the 5' RACE reads with MiXCR. The sample carries a few hundred thousand distinct CDR3 sequences, about a sixth recorded once. The sample taken for sequencing was PBMCs or a T cell subset sorted from them (not recorded which). The receptors here all came from a man between 18 and 29 years old who had mild COVID-19 (a few samples of this study predate the infection). Cell type and time point are not known. CDR3s include the opening cysteine and the closing phenylalanine or tryptophan. The D gene is left open where the match is weak. For some rows the clone size is stated as once, few or many, or as a class when expanded; others skip it.

TRBJ1-1 | NA | NA | TRBV24-1 | 13 | TGTGCCACCAGTGAAAGGGATGGCACTGAAGCTTTCTTT | CATSERDGTEAFF
TRBJ1-5 | NA | NA | TRBV4-2 | 16 | TGTGCCAGCAGCCAAGATTTGGTCGCAGCCGGGTCGCCCCAGCATTTT | CASSQDLVAAGSPQHF
TRBJ2-7 | NA | few | TRBV5-1 | 13 | TGCGCCAGCAGCTTGGGGTCCTGGGACGAGCAGTACTTC | CASSLGSWDEQYF
TRBJ1-2 | NA | once | TRBV10-3 | 13 | TGTGCCATCAGTGAGGGTACATTCTATGGCTACACCTTC | CAISEGTFYGYTF
TRBJ2-1 | NA | NA | TRBV12-3/TRBV12-4 | 13 | TGTGCCAGCAAGGAGGGAGATTACAATGAGCAGTTCTTC | CASKEGDYNEQFF
TRBJ2-7 | NA | few | TRBV7-8 | 20 | TGTGCCAGCAGTCAGAGATTGGTCTACCCCGCTAAGGGGTTAGACTACGAGCAGTACTTC | CASSQRLVYPAKGLDYEQYF
TRBJ1-4 | TRBD1 | NA | TRBV12-3/TRBV12-4 | 14 | TGTGCCAGCAGTCCCGGGACAGGGGAGGAAAAACTGTTTTTT | CASSPGTGEEKLFF
TRBJ1-3 | TRBD1 | few | TRBV7-2 | 14 | TGTGCCAGCAGTCCCAGGGGGGCCGGAAACACCATATATTTT | CASSPRGAGNTIYF
TRBJ2-3 | NA | few | TRBV5-1 | 15 | TGCGCCAGCAGCTCCGGGGCGGGGGCCGGAGATACGCAGTATTTT | CASSSGAGAGDTQYF
TRBJ2-1 | NA | NA | TRBV27 | 13 | TGTGCCAGCGGCTATTCGGGATACAATGAGCAGTTCTTC | CASGYSGYNEQFF